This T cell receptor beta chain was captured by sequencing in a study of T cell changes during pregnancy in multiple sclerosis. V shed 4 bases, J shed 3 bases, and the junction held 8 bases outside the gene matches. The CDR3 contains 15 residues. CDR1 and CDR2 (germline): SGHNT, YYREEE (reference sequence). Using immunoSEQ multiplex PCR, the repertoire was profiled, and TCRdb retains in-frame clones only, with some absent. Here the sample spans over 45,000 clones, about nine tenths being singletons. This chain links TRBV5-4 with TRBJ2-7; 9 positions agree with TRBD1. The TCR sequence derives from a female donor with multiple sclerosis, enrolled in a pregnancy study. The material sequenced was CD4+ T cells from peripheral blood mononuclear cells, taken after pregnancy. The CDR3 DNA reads TGTGCCAGCAGCCTGACAGGGGGAGGGAACTACGAGCAGTACTTC. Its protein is CASSLTGGGNYEQYF.